Listed here are 19 T cell receptor beta chains from one sample, sequenced in a study of blood T cell repertoires in COVID-19. This table comes from immunoSEQ multiplex PCR, and its TCRdb copy is limited to in-frame clones, with some not included. The table has under 250,000 clones, 80% seen once. The source material was peripheral blood. The origin of the receptors is a woman aged 70-85 years with acute or convalescent COVID-19.

Points on this clone: The sample carries other DNA sequences with the same CDR3. The chain links TRBV7-3 to TRBJ2-2, with D uncertain. Between the trimmed V and J ends, which lost 0 bases and 5 bases, there was a span of 7 bases. The CDR3 contains 14 residues. Germline CDR1 is SGHTA and CDR2 is FQGTGA. The CDR3 DNA reads TGTGCCAGCAGCTTAACGTCCCGGACCGGGGAGCTGTTTTTT. It is translated as CASSLTSRTGELFF.

This rearrangement joins TRBV27 to TRBJ2-7; TRBD2 aligns across 7 bases. After removal of 6 bases from V and 6 bases from J, the junction contained 11 bases not matched to a gene. The CDR3 consists of 14 residues. From germline, CDR1 is MNHEY and CDR2 SMNVEV (reference sequence). CDR3 DNA sequence: TGTGCCAGCAGCAGGAGGGAGGGGACCTGCGAGCAGTACTTC. Protein sequence: CASSRREGTCEQYF.

This clone was detected a few times. The chain couples TRBV6-5 to TRBJ1-1, with TRBD1 matching 7 bases. The CDR3 has 15 amino acids. V shed 8 bases, J shed 5 bases, and the junction held 14 bases outside the gene matches. Germline CDR1 reads MNHEY; CDR2 reads SVGAGI. CDR3 nucleotides: TGTGCCAGCCTTCTTCAGACAGGGATGGATACTGAAGCTTTCTTT. Amino acids: CASLLQTGMDTEAFF.

This clone has a single count. This chain joins TRBV5-6 and TRBJ1-3; 7 bases align to TRBD1. CDR1 and CDR2 from the germline V gene are SGHDT and YYEEEE. J gave up 0 bases and V 0 bases, and 9 bases lay outside the gene matches. The length of the CDR3 is 18 residues. The CDR3 is CASSLVRDSLSSGNTIYF. The CDR3 DNA is TGTGCCAGCAGCTTGGTCCGGGACAGCCTGAGCTCTGGAAACACCATATATTTT.

The chain employs TRBV7-2 and TRBJ2-3; the D gene is possibly TRBD2 (7 bases). CDR1 and CDR2 from the germline V gene are SGHTA and FQGNSA. The CDR3 covers 16 residues. The V end was cut by 2 bases, the J end by 6 bases, with 18 bases between. The CDR3 sequence is CASSLLPGGVSDTQYF. The CDR3 DNA reads as TGTGCCAGCAGCTTACTCCCGGGGGGCGTTTCGGATACGCAGTATTTT.

This clone was recorded only once. V usage is TRBV12-5 and J usage is TRBJ1-1, with 9 positions matching TRBD1. The CDR3 sequence is 14 residues long. The J segment lost 10 bases and the V segment lost 1 base, leaving 7 bases of the junction unmatched. The V gene's germline CDR1 is LGHNT and CDR2 FRNRAP. CDR3 in amino acids: CASGLGQGEMVAFF. The CDR3, as DNA: TGTGCTAGTGGTTTGGGACAGGGGGAAATGGTAGCTTTCTTT.

The genes are TRBV9 and TRBJ2-1, with 8 bases identical to TRBD1. Germline values: CDR1 SGDLS, CDR2 YYNGEE. Unmatched junction bases numbered 5, after V lost 1 base and J lost 2 bases. This CDR3 region has 16 residues. The CDR3 spells CASSVSAGGTYNEQFF. CDR3 sequence (DNA): TGTGCCAGCAGCGTATCGGCAGGGGGCACCTACAATGAGCAGTTCTTC.

This chain uses TRBV7-3 with TRBJ2-2; 12 bases are a match to TRBD2. The CDR3 contains 19 residues. Germline-derived CDR1 and CDR2 are SGHTA and FQGTGA. Trimming cost V 5 bases and J 4 bases; bases outside gene matches: 14. The CDR3 coding sequence is TGTGCCAGCAGCCCTCGACTAGCGGGGGCCGCCGGTAGCACCGGGGAGCTGTTTTTT. Encoded protein: CASSPRLAGAAGSTGELFF.

The V and J genes are TRBV5-6 and TRBJ2-7; 7 nucleotides agree with TRBD1. Looked up from germline, CDR1 is SGHDT and CDR2 is YYEEEE. The CDR3 has 15 amino acids. The V and J ends lost 4 bases and 1 base, in that order; junction bases with no gene match: 8. The CDR3 DNA is TGTGCCAGCAGCCCCTTGGACAGGAGGTCCTACGAGCAGTACTTC. Its protein product is CASSPLDRRSYEQYF.

The chain links TRBV10-3 to TRBJ1-2, with TRBD1 as a possible D gene (6 bases). Per germline, CDR1 ENHRY and CDR2 SYGVKD. Trimming cost V 0 bases and J 7 bases, with 15 bases left between them. CDR3 length: 15 amino acids. CDR3 in DNA: TGTGCCATCAGTGAGTCGGGCAGGGGCATCGCTGGCTACACCTTC. It is translated as CAISESGRGIAGYTF.

With respect to this clone: At the DNA level, this CDR3 is encoded by other sequences in the same sample as well. The chain links TRBV5-1 to TRBJ1-5; 7 positions match TRBD1. The germline V gene has CDR1 SGHRS and CDR2 YFSETQ. V shed 0 bases, J shed 3 bases, and the junction held 0 bases outside the gene matches. This CDR3 has 14 residues. The CDR3 DNA is TGCGCCAGCAGCTTGGAGGGGGCCAATCAGCCCCAGCATTTT. Amino acids: CASSLEGANQPQHF.

This chain joins TRBV6-4 and TRBJ1-2; tentative D call: TRBD1 (6 bases). The germline V and J ends were trimmed by 6 bases and 4 bases, with 21 bases remaining between them. The V gene's germline CDR1 is MRHNA and CDR2 SNTAGT. The CDR3 is 16 amino acids. The CDR3 bases are TGTGCCAGCAGACCCAGAAAGGGGGTGCAAGTCTATGGCTACACCTTC. It specifies CASRPRKGVQVYGYTF.

The CDR3 is CASSPSGNTGELFF. In DNA form, the CDR3 reads TGTGCCAGCTCACCAAGCGGGAACACCGGGGAGCTGTTTTTT. This chain joins TRBV18 and TRBJ2-2, with D tentatively TRBD2 (5 bases). Per germline, CDR1 KGHSH and CDR2 LQKENI. Between the trimmed V and J ends, which lost 2 bases and 1 base, there was a span of 5 bases. The CDR3 extends over 14 amino acids.

This clone came up a few times. J is TRBJ2-2 and V is TRBV5-1; maybe TRBD1 (5 bases). This CDR3 is built from 15 residues. Deletions cut 6 bases from V and 6 bases from J, with 18 bases between. Germline V gene lookup returns CDR1 SGHRS and CDR2 YFSETQ. This chain's CDR3 is CASTPRQGTPGELFF. In DNA, the CDR3 is TGCGCCAGCACCCCGCGGCAGGGAACCCCCGGGGAGCTGTTTTTT.

The genes are TRBV10-3 and TRBJ2-7; tentative D call: TRBD2 (6 bases). The CDR3 contains 14 residues. CDR1 ENHRY and CDR2 SYGVKD come from the germline V gene. V lost 7 bases to trimming and J lost 0 bases, with 13 bases between them. The CDR3 DNA sequence: TGTGCCATCAAGTTGGGGGGTACCTCCTACGAGCAGTACTTC. Its translation: CAIKLGGTSYEQYF.

The chain uses TRBV19 and TRBJ2-5; possibly TRBD1 for D (5 bases). CDR1 LNHDA and CDR2 SQIVND come from the germline V gene (reference sequence). CDR3 length: 14 amino acids. V gave up 7 bases and J gave up 4 bases, with 16 bases separating them. CDR3 nucleotide sequence: TGTGCCAGTACCGAAAGACAGTTCGGAGAGACCCAGTACTTC. It yields the protein CASTERQFGETQYF.

For this clone: A junction boundary mismatches the germline segment, possibly from a read error. The chain joins TRBV20-1 to TRBJ2-1, with D possibly matching TRBD2 (5 bases). The CDR3 consists of 11 residues. Germline-derived CDR1 and CDR2 are DFQATT and SNEGSKA (reference sequence). CDR3 protein: CSARKDRYGIF. Here the CDR3 DNA reads TGCAGTGCCAGAAAAGACCGCTACGGGATCTTC.

V and J are TRBV5-8 and TRBJ2-7; TRBD1 matches at 7 bases. V was clipped by 2 bases and J by 2 bases; unmatched bases: 4. Germline V CDR1 and CDR2: SGHTS, YDEGEE. CDR3 size: 14 residues. CDR3 in DNA: TGTGCCAGCAGCTTTGAGGGGGCCCCCTACGAGCAGTACTTC. This sequence encodes CASSFEGAPYEQYF.

The chain is built from TRBV11-2 and TRBJ2-7, with 11 bases aligning to TRBD1. This CDR3 comprises 15 residues. Germline V gives CDR1 SGHAT, CDR2 FQNNGV. V lost 2 bases to trimming and J lost 7 bases; unmatched junction nucleotides: 7. The CDR3 nucleotides read TGTGCCAGCAGCTTAACGGGACAGGGGGGTGTGGAGCAGTACTTC. The encoded protein is CASSLTGQGGVEQYF.